The 8 T cell receptor beta chains presented below share a single source sample, sequenced in a study of T cells in localized non-small cell lung cancer. Using immunoSEQ multiplex PCR, the repertoire was profiled, and TCRdb retains in-frame clones only, with some absent. The sample shows 1,500 to 2,000 clones, around a third of them seen only once. Specimen: normal lung tissue next to the tumor, collected before any cancer treatment. These receptors were obtained from an older female donor with stage I lung adenocarcinoma.

The V gene is TRBV19, the J gene TRBJ1-1; D gene uncertain. This CDR3 has 15 amino acids. V lost 3 bases and J lost 0, with 11 bases in between. Germline values: CDR1 LNHDA, CDR2 SQIVND (reference sequence). The CDR3 region has the DNA TGTGCCAGTAGTATCGGCGGGATCATGAACACTGAAGCTTTCTTT. It encodes CASSIGGIMNTEAFF.

This clone turned up a few times. The V and J genes are TRBV9 and TRBJ1-2; D call uncertain. Between the trimmed V and J ends, which lost 4 bases and 6 bases, there was a span of 16 bases. CDR1 SGDLS and CDR2 YYNGEE come from the germline V gene. The CDR3 covers 14 residues. CDR3 protein: CASSSTVGLNGYTF. The CDR3 DNA follows: TGTGCCAGCAGCTCTACGGTAGGGTTAAATGGCTACACCTTC.

The chain recombines TRBV19 with TRBJ2-1; perhaps TRBD1 as D (5 bases). CDR1 and CDR2 from the germline V gene are LNHDA and SQIVND (reference sequence). The CDR3 loop spans 16 amino acids. Trimming took 5 bases from V and 4 from J, leaving 18 bases between them. The chain's CDR3 is CASSSPPGRTYNEQFF. The CDR3, as DNA: TGTGCCAGTAGTTCCCCCCCAGGGCGGACATACAATGAGCAGTTCTTC.

V usage is TRBV10-2 and J usage is TRBJ1-2; D is uncertain. This CDR3 contains 16 residues. Germline V gives CDR1 WSHSY, CDR2 SAAADI. The V end was cut by 10 bases, the J end by 5 bases, with 26 bases between. The DNA for the CDR3 is TGCGCCATCTCAGACCGTTCCCCTTGGGTTCATTATGGCTACACCTTC. Protein sequence: CAISDRSPWVHYGYTF.

The chain couples TRBV29-1 to TRBJ1-1; D is possibly TRBD1 (5 bases). Germline values: CDR1 SQVTM, CDR2 ANQGSEA. Deletions cut 7 bases from V and 1 base from J, with 13 bases between. CDR3 length equals 13 residues. DNA for the CDR3: TGCAGCGGGGAGACAGCCTCGAACACTGAAGCTTTCTTT. Translation: CSGETASNTEAFF. The full variable domain, its missing parts supplied by reference TRBV29-1 and TRBJ1-1, is SAVISQKPSRDICQRGTSLTIQCQVDSQVTMMFWYRQQPGQSLTLIATANQGSEATYESGFVIDKFPISRPNLTFSTLTVSNMSPEDSSIYLCSGETASNTEAFFGQGTRLTVV.

The rearrangement joins TRBV19 to TRBJ1-5; D remains unclear. Germline V gene lookup returns CDR1 LNHDA and CDR2 SQIVND (reference sequence). This CDR3 is 15 amino acids long. The V end lost 3 bases, the J end lost 2 bases, and 11 bases lay between the germline ends. Written as DNA, the CDR3 is TGTGCCAGTAGTATTTATCCGCCGGGCAATCAGCCCCAGCATTTT. Translating gives CASSIYPPGNQPQHF.

This clone is classed as medium-sized. DNA of the CDR3: TGTGCCAGCAGATCGGGGCAGGGGGACGATGGCTACACCTTC. Its translation: CASRSGQGDDGYTF. This chain links TRBV6-8 with TRBJ1-2; TRBD1 matches 7 bases. The CDR3 length is 14 residues. V lost 6 bases to trimming and J lost 6 bases; unmatched junction nucleotides: 10. Per the germline V gene, CDR1 is MNHGY and CDR2 is SAAAGT.

The chain recombines TRBV28 with TRBJ1-2; 7 positions agree with TRBD1. CDR3 length: 14 amino acids. V shed 6 bases, J shed 0 bases, and the junction held 4 bases outside the gene matches. CDR1 is MDHEN and CDR2 is SYDVKM in the germline V gene. The CDR3 DNA reads as TGTGCCAGCAGCCAGGGGGGAGCTAACTATGGCTACACCTTC. Amino acids: CASSQGGANYGYTF.